This T cell receptor beta chain comes out of a study of CD8+ T cells in alopecia areata. As to treatment: oral pan-JAK inhibitor, 5-10 mg twice daily. Both peripheral blood and punch biopsies of lesional scalp skin were obtained from patients who had alopecia areata. V lost 6 bases, J lost 6 bases, and 18 bases lay in between. Germline loops: CDR1 SNHLY, CDR2 FYNNEI. The CDR3 consists of 15 residues. cDNA serving as the sequencing template came from extracted, reverse transcribed RNA. This table comes from immunoSEQ multiplex PCR, and its TCRdb copy is limited to in-frame clones, with some not included. The table lists fewer than 250,000 clones, roughly three fifths of them singletons, with 0.65% to 0.7% in the top ten. General study points: Scalp clonality and expanded CD8+ clones among the top 100 fell significantly with tofacitinib. There were also resident alphabeta T cells of normal skin sequenced in scalp samples. Affected scalp, especially in alopecia totalis/universalis, had a higher clonality than normal scalp did.

Comments on this clone: The target antigen is unknown.

This receptor was taken from a human donor with alopecia areata. The rearrangement joins TRBV2 to TRBJ2-1, with a tentative D call TRBD2 (5 bases). The source material was CD4+ T cells sorted from blood, sampled at week 4, from a patient treated with tofacitinib. In nucleotides, the CDR3 is TGTGCCAGCAGCGCTTTCTCGGGGAGACGCAATGAGCAGTTCTTC. This encodes CASSAFSGRRNEQFF.